Included here is one TCR beta chain sequence, with context. The junction shows a germline mismatch at one end, possibly a read error. The template consisted of bulk tumor genomic DNA, with about 0.65 ug used per sample. From each primary tumor, several far-apart biopsies were obtained during surgery. The patients were newly diagnosed with non-small cell lung cancer, had not been treated, and had curative surgery. This specimen belongs to a study of immune heterogeneity within non-small cell lung tumors. Germline CDR1 DFQATT, CDR2 SNEGSKA (reference sequence). The CDR3 runs 15 residues. Amplification of TCR beta CDR3 was performed by multiplex PCR with 32 V and 13 J primers. TCRdb fed the multiplex PCR reads into MiXCR, producing one record per CDR3 protein. The sample carries approximately 11,000 distinct CDR3 sequences, 30% recorded once.

Sequencing input: lung tumor tissue. The source of this sequence is a woman aged 60-75 years with non-small cell lung cancer. The genes are TRBV20-1 and TRBJ2-7, with a weak D call TRBD1 (6 bases). CDR3 bases: TGCAGTGCTAGCCGCCGAACAGGGATAACCTACGAGAAGTACTTC. Its protein product is CSASRRTGITYEKYF.